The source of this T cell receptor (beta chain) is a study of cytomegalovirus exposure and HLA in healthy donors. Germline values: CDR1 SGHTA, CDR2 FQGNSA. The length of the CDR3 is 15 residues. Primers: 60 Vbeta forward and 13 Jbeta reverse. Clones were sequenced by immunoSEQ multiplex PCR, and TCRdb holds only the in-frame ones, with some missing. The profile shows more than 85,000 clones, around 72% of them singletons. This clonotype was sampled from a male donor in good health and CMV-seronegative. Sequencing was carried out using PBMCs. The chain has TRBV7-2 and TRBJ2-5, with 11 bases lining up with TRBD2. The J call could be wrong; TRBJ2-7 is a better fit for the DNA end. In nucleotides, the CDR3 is TGTGCCAGCAGCTGGGGGACTAGCGGATACTACGAGCAGTACTTC. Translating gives CASSWGTSGYYEQYF.